This T cell receptor (beta chain) was identified during a study of T cell responses to AZD1222 COVID-19 vaccine (dated by TCRdb to the early 2020s). General notes on the study: TCR sequencing covered fewer than 250 trial participants: 200 to 210 given two doses of AZD1222 and about 26 given two doses of MenACWY control vaccine. Enrollment into the trials was organized by age into subgroups of 18-55, 56-69 and 70-plus years, and those subgroups contained approximately 150, 30 and 60 TCR-sequenced participants, respectively.

Summary of the overall study and its limitations: CD4 TCRs associated with the vaccine covered the entire spike protein, and the dominant responses were in regions 160-218 and 743-854. Because no day 14 peak-response samples were available, repertoires were characterized only after the peak T cell response. The 56-69-year group was small, and its depth increase did not reach significance, likely because of low power. After two AZD1222 doses, spike-specific TCR breadth and depth were significantly higher than at day 0 and than in MenACWY recipients. Reportedly, close to half of the unique spike-specific TCRs recognized epitopes lying outside the regions that are mutated in the B.1.351 and B.1.1.7 variants. Conclusions about previously exposed vaccinees are limited because only six or seven AZD1222 recipients were SARS-CoV-2 seropositive at baseline. Most participants were white British and females outnumbered males, and the authors suggested that clonal diversity may have been underestimated.

On this clone itself: The specificity of this receptor is unknown. Base qualities are not recorded, but no much larger clone differs from it by a single base.

The CDR3 regions of human TCRbeta chains were subjected to immunosequencing. In the source study's methods: TCRs in the repertoires were matched against a reference library of SARS-CoV-2-specific TCRs that had been generated with the MIRA antigen-specificity platform. Breadth was defined as the fraction of unique TCRs that were SARS-CoV-2-associated. Depth was defined as the fraction of total T cells that were SARS-CoV-2-associated. Each spike-specific TCR was assigned to its reactive spike region and to a CD4 or CD8 class using the MIRA data. Log10-transformed breadth and depth values were compared by one-way ANOVA with Sidak's multiple comparisons tests. The immuneACCESS repertoire file appears here via TCRdb, limited to in-frame rearrangements. These files lack a portion of the clones; in checked studies, under half of the deficit traces to unresolved V genes, and the cause of the others is not known. V, J and clone size are taken as reported in that table, and D and trimming were inferred from the DNA itself. This sample gives approximately 270,000 clones in total; around 93% of them show up just once. Roughly 0.6% of the sample goes to the ten largest clones.

The time point label, read with the paper, signifies: about 28 days (+/-7) after the second vaccine dose. Because spike-specific TCR depth and breadth did not differ between the two schedules, AZD1222 recipients who got a second dose at roughly 4 weeks were pooled with those who got a second dose at roughly 12 weeks. The vaccinee samples were drawn from two UK trials, COV001 and COV002, one of which was a single-blind randomized controlled phase 2/3 trial testing AZD1222 (ChAdOx1 nCoV-19) in healthy adults. Trial participant PBMC samples were collected at day 0 and day 28 after the second dose for TCRbeta chain sequencing. Including the terminal cysteine and phenylalanine, the CDR3 comprises 12 residues. The entry retains the CDR3 DNA only, 36 bases that are in frame from base 1. V and J are truncated by 2 bases and 2 bases respectively, leaving an intervening sequence of 6 bases. The germline V gene provides CDR1 SQVTM and CDR2 ANQGSEA.

The starting material was peripheral blood, obtained 28 days after the second AZD1222 dose. The chain was built from TRBV29-1 and TRBJ1-2; a confident D gene designation cannot be given. The clonotype was recovered from an adult who received the AZD1222 COVID-19 vaccine. The CDR3 region: CSVEWINYGYTF. The DNA sequence reads TGCAGCGTTGAATGGATAAACTATGGCTACACCTTC.